The 11 T cell receptor beta chains presented below share a single source sample, sequenced in a study of T cells in Graves' hyperthyroidism and ophthalmopathy. The CDR3 regions of TCR beta were amplified from RNA transcripts. RT-PCR in the first round (using the HTBI primer set) targeted the TCR CDR3. MiXCR, applied by TCRdb to the multiplex PCR reads, yields one record per CDR3 protein. The repertoire includes roughly 300,000 distinct CDR3 sequences, 11% to 15% of them detected once, and around 25% sits in the top ten. Sequencing was performed on blood. These receptors all come from a woman in her 30s with Graves' hyperthyroidism.

The rearrangement uses TRBV29-1 and TRBJ2-3, with D uncertain. Germline V gene sequence: CDR1 SQVTM, CDR2 ANQGSEA. The length of the CDR3 is 11 residues. Between the trimmed V and J ends, which lost 7 bases and 3 bases, there was a span of 8 bases. The CDR3 region has the DNA TGCAGCGCCACAAGTACAGATACGCAGTATTTT. Translated, it gives CSATSTDTQYF.

This clonotype has a handful of counts. The V gene is TRBV10-2, the J gene TRBJ2-7; TRBD2 agrees at 7 bases. J lost 2 bases, V lost 10 bases, and 11 bases had no gene match. The CDR3 loop spans 14 amino acids. Germline CDR1 reads WSHSY; CDR2 reads SAAADI. CDR3: CATTGVTSPYEQYF. CDR3 DNA: TGCGCCACCACGGGGGTGACTAGCCCCTACGAGCAGTACTTC.

This chain joins TRBV6-1 and TRBJ1-3; maybe TRBD1 (5 bases). This CDR3 has 14 amino acids. V lost 5 bases to trimming and J lost 1 base, with 9 bases between them. Looked up from germline, CDR1 is MNHNS and CDR2 is SASEGT. This CDR3 reads CASSYRGSGNTIYF. CDR3 nucleotide sequence: TGTGCCAGCAGTTATAGGGGATCTGGAAACACCATATATTTT.

J is TRBJ2-7 and V is TRBV6-5, with D tentatively TRBD1 or TRBD2 (5 bases each). The CDR3 loop spans 13 amino acids. Germline CDR1 reads MNHEY; CDR2 reads SVGAGI. V gave up 0 bases and J gave up 6 bases, with 9 bases separating them. The CDR3: CASSYSAGTEQYF. The CDR3 nucleotides read TGTGCCAGCAGTTACTCGGCAGGGACCGAGCAGTACTTC.

This clonotype was picked up many times. The genes are TRBV27 and TRBJ1-4, with D unresolved. This CDR3 spans 15 amino acids. The germline V gene has CDR1 MNHEY and CDR2 SMNVEV (reference sequence). V gave up 6 bases and J gave up 3 bases, with 14 bases separating them. CDR3 region: CASRNAGNANEKLFF. Written as DNA, the CDR3 is TGTGCCAGCAGGAATGCGGGTAATGCTAATGAAAAACTGTTTTTT.

This sequence joins TRBV5-5 and TRBJ1-4; 7 nucleotides agree with TRBD1. From germline, CDR1 is SGHKS and CDR2 YYEKEE (reference sequence). CDR3 length: 15 residues. V trimming: 4 bases; J trimming: 8 bases; junction bases outside the gene matches: 11. Here the CDR3 reads CASSPGDRGVEKLFF. CDR3 coding DNA: TGTGCCAGCAGCCCCGGGGACAGAGGGGTCGAAAAACTGTTTTTT. Filled out from reference TRBV5-5 and TRBJ1-4, the complete variable domain reads DAGVTQSPTHLIKTRGQQVTLRCSPISGHKSVSWYQQVLGQGPQFIFQYYEKEERGRGNFPDRFSARQFPNYSSELNVNALLLGDSALYLCASSPGDRGVEKLFFGSGTQLSVL.

This clonotype came up many times. V usage is TRBV7-9 and J usage is TRBJ2-7, with D perhaps matching TRBD1 (6 bases). The CDR3 contains 13 residues. The germline V gene has CDR1 SEHNR and CDR2 FQNEAQ (reference sequence). Trimming shortened V by 5 bases and J by 0 bases, and 8 bases separated the two germline ends. This chain's CDR3 is CASSQDSSYEQYF. CDR3 nucleotides: TGTGCCAGCAGCCAGGACAGCTCCTACGAGCAGTACTTC.

The rearrangement links TRBV7-2 to TRBJ2-1, with 12 bases identical to TRBD2. Trimming removed 3 bases from V and 4 bases from J; junction bases left unmatched: 7. The CDR3 length is 17 residues. Germline V gene lookup returns CDR1 SGHTA and CDR2 FQGNSA. The DNA of the CDR3 is TGTGCCAGCAGCTTGACTAGCGGGAGTACCTCGTACAATGAGCAGTTCTTC. This sequence encodes CASSLTSGSTSYNEQFF.

This clonotype was seen only a few times. V and J are TRBV20-1 and TRBJ2-3, with 8 positions matching TRBD1. The CDR3 is made up of 14 amino acids. Germline values: CDR1 DFQATT, CDR2 SNEGSKA (reference sequence). V lost 6 bases and J lost 2; bases outside the gene matches: 7. CDR3 protein: CSALDRENTDTQYF. DNA for the CDR3: TGCAGTGCATTGGACAGGGAAAACACAGATACGCAGTATTTT.

In this sample, this clonotype turned up many times. The chain couples TRBV6-1 to TRBJ2-2, with D hard to call. The V end lost 6 bases, the J end lost 0 bases, and 11 bases lay between the germline ends. The germline V gene has CDR1 MNHNS and CDR2 SASEGT. The CDR3 runs 15 residues. In DNA, the CDR3 is TGTGCCAGCAGCAACCCTGCCGCGAACACCGGGGAGCTGTTTTTT. The encoded protein is CASSNPAANTGELFF.

This sequence joins TRBV7-8 and TRBJ1-5; D possibly corresponds to TRBD1 (5 bases). Germline loops: CDR1 SGHVS, CDR2 FQNEAQ. The CDR3 runs 13 residues. The V end was cut by 5 bases, the J end by 6 bases, with 11 bases between. This chain's CDR3 is CASSQNGAQPQHF. The DNA of the CDR3 is TGTGCCAGCAGCCAAAACGGGGCTCAGCCCCAGCATTTT.